One and the same sample provided the 32 T cell receptor beta chains below, sequenced in a study of T cells in Graves' hyperthyroidism and ophthalmopathy. RNA transcripts were the template for amplifying TCR beta CDR3 regions. The HTBI primer set served for first-round RT-PCR of the TCR CDR3. Each CDR3 protein gets one entry after TCRdb re-called the multiplex PCR reads with MiXCR. The profile shows around 250,000 distinct CDR3 sequences, approximately 15% of them singletons. Input material: blood. These receptors all stem from a woman aged 40 to 50 with Graves' hyperthyroidism that later progressed to Graves' ophthalmopathy.

This clonotype was observed at least ten times. The chain joins TRBV6-1 to TRBJ2-5; D may be TRBD1 or TRBD2 (5 bases each). The CDR3 covers 15 residues. The germline V gene has CDR1 MNHNS and CDR2 SASEGT. V gave up 6 bases and J gave up 3 bases, with 17 bases separating them. The CDR3 DNA reads TGTGCCAGCAGAATACAGGCACCGCGGGAAGAGACCCAGTACTTC. This encodes CASRIQAPREETQYF.

The chain employs TRBV12-3 or TRBV12-4 and TRBJ2-5; a possible D gene is TRBD2 (6 bases). This CDR3 has 16 amino acids. The V and J ends lost 3 bases and 0 bases respectively, with 14 bases between them. The CDR3 DNA follows: TGTGCCAGCAGTTTGGCACTAGCCAGAAACCAAGAGACCCAGTACTTC. It translates to CASSLALARNQETQYF.

This clonotype was counted only a few times. The V call is TRBV20-1, the J call TRBJ2-7; 8 nucleotides line up with TRBD2. Losses at the gene ends were 5 bases for V and 0 bases for J; bases not matched to a gene: 9. Germline V gene sequence: CDR1 DFQATT, CDR2 SNEGSKA (reference sequence). This CDR3 is built from 15 residues. CDR3 DNA: TGCAGTGCTCCGCGAACTAGCGGTCCCTCCTACGAGCAGTACTTC. It codes for CSAPRTSGPSYEQYF.

Many counts were recorded for this clonotype. This sequence joins TRBV2 and TRBJ2-5; TRBD1 aligns across 10 bases. V lost 6 bases and J lost 5; bases outside the gene matches: 9. Germline CDR1 SNHLY, CDR2 FYNNEI. This CDR3 is 15 amino acids long. The CDR3 reads CASSRRDRGGETQYF. The CDR3 region has the DNA TGTGCCAGCAGCCGTAGGGACAGGGGTGGGGAGACCCAGTACTTC.

This clonotype was found many times. The chain carries TRBV12-3 or TRBV12-4 and TRBJ1-4; 7 bases fit TRBD1. J lost 3 bases, V lost 4 bases, and 2 bases had no gene match. This CDR3 has 14 residues. CDR3 sequence reads: CASSSQGSNEKLFF. The CDR3, as DNA: TGTGCCAGCAGTTCACAGGGGTCTAATGAAAAACTGTTTTTT.

The V and J genes are TRBV6-5 and TRBJ2-7, with TRBD1 as a possible D gene (5 bases). The CDR3 is 19 amino acids. Trimming took off 4 bases at V and 3 bases at J, with 28 bases between the two ends. CDR1 is MNHEY and CDR2 is SVGAGI in the germline V gene. The CDR3 DNA follows: TGTGCCAGCAGTTCCCAAGGACGTCACTCACAGGCATCCAGCTACGAGCAGTACTTC. Its protein product is CASSSQGRHSQASSYEQYF.

This clonotype was counted between two and nine times. The chain recombines TRBV3-1 with TRBJ2-7, with D unclear. CDR3 length equals 15 residues. Germline V CDR1 and CDR2: LGHDT, YNNKEL (reference sequence). Trimming removed 1 base from V and 2 bases from J, with 12 bases in between. CDR3 amino acids: CASSQGGKRTYEQYF. The CDR3, as DNA: TGTGCCAGCAGCCAAGGCGGCAAACGGACCTACGAGCAGTACTTC.

This clonotype occurred many times. This chain links TRBV20-1 with TRBJ1-5; D perhaps matches TRBD1 (6 bases). CDR1 and CDR2 (germline): DFQATT, SNEGSKA (reference sequence). V was trimmed by 6 bases and J by 0 bases, leaving 15 bases between them. The CDR3 runs 15 residues. The CDR3 sequence: CSATTGLYSNQPQHF. CDR3 nucleotides: TGCAGTGCCACGACAGGCCTCTATAGCAATCAGCCCCAGCATTTT.

The genes are TRBV4-1 and TRBJ2-3; TRBD2 matches 7 bases. This CDR3 comprises 19 residues. V lost 4 bases, J lost 4 bases, and 20 bases stayed unmatched. Germline CDR1 reads MGHRA; CDR2 reads YSYEKL. DNA of the CDR3: TGCGCCAGCAGCCCGGGATTCCTCGGCGGGAGAGCGAGTGCAGATACGCAGTATTTT. Protein: CASSPGFLGGRASADTQYF.

This clonotype was counted at least ten times. The chain recombines TRBV28 with TRBJ2-7, with D possibly called TRBD1 or TRBD2 (5 bases each). The CDR3 runs 16 residues. V lost 4 bases to trimming and J lost 3 bases, with 19 bases between them. CDR1 and CDR2 (germline): MDHEN, SYDVKM. The CDR3 spells CASSSPRGVENYEQYF. The CDR3 DNA sequence: TGTGCCAGCAGTTCCCCTCGAGGGGTGGAAAACTACGAGCAGTACTTC.

Ten or more counts support this clonotype. The chain is built from TRBV28 and TRBJ2-3, with a tentative D call TRBD2 (6 bases). V gave up 6 bases and J gave up 5 bases, with 18 bases separating them. Germline V gene sequence: CDR1 MDHEN, CDR2 SYDVKM. The CDR3 sequence is 15 residues long. For the CDR3, the DNA is TGTGCCAGCAGCTATACGGCGGAGGGGCAAGATACGCAGTATTTT. Its translation is CASSYTAEGQDTQYF.

V is TRBV20-1 and J is TRBJ2-1; D not resolved. The ends were cut back, 0 bases at V and 4 bases at J, with 4 bases in the middle. CDR3 length: 12 residues. Germline CDR1 DFQATT, CDR2 SNEGSKA (reference sequence). DNA of the CDR3: TGCAGTGCTAGAGAGGGTTACAATGAGCAGTTCTTC. Its translation: CSAREGYNEQFF.

This clonotype occurred many times. V gene TRBV5-1 combines with J gene TRBJ1-3; D uncertain. The germline gives CDR1 SGHRS, CDR2 YFSETQ. The CDR3 runs 14 residues. V was clipped by 5 bases and J by 2 bases, with 11 bases between them. For the CDR3, the DNA is TGCGCCAGCAGTGAGCGGGGAACTGGAAACACCATATATTTT. Protein: CASSERGTGNTIYF.

At least ten counts were recorded for this clonotype. The rearrangement links TRBV2 to TRBJ2-7; the match to TRBD2 covers 9 bases. Germline lookup yields CDR1 SNHLY and CDR2 FYNNEI. J gave up 4 bases and V 5 bases, and 12 bases lay outside the gene matches. CDR3 length: 16 residues. The CDR3: CASSPSGDSYFYEQYF. The CDR3, as DNA: TGTGCCAGCAGTCCTAGCGGGGACAGTTATTTTTACGAGCAGTACTTC.

This clonotype was counted ten times or more. J is TRBJ2-1 and V is TRBV5-1; possibly TRBD2 for D (5 bases). The CDR3 contains 16 residues. V was trimmed by 0 bases and J by 3 bases, leaving 13 bases between them. Germline CDR1 is SGHRS and CDR2 is YFSETQ. The CDR3 sequence: CASSLAGGFDYNEQFF. The CDR3, as DNA: TGCGCCAGCAGCTTGGCCGGAGGTTTCGACTACAATGAGCAGTTCTTC.

The chain has TRBV4-1 and TRBJ1-4, with a possible D match to TRBD1 (5 bases). Trimming stripped 3 bases from V and 4 bases from J, with 15 bases between. CDR3 size: 16 residues. CDR1 MGHRA and CDR2 YSYEKL come from the germline V gene. CDR3 nucleotides: TGCGCCAGCAGCCAGAGGCCGGGACCGAGTAATGAAAAACTGTTTTTT. Translating gives CASSQRPGPSNEKLFF.

This clonotype was seen many times. The gene calls are TRBV19 and TRBJ1-1; D is perhaps TRBD1 (5 bases). Germline assignment: CDR1 LNHDA and CDR2 SQIVND (reference sequence). Trimming removed 7 bases from V and 4 bases from J, with 16 bases in between. The CDR3 extends over 14 amino acids. The CDR3 region has the DNA TGTGCCAGTATCTCGCCGGGGGTTTCCACTGAAGCTTTCTTT. Residues: CASISPGVSTEAFF. The entire variable domain, with the rest obtained from reference TRBV19 and TRBJ1-1, is as follows: DGGITQSPKYLFRKEGQNVTLSCEQNLNHDAMYWYRQDPGQGLRLIYYSQIVNDFQKGDIAEGYSVSREKKESFPLTVTSAQKNPTAFYLCASISPGVSTEAFFGQGTRLTVV.

This clonotype occurred many times. The rearrangement uses TRBV28 and TRBJ2-6, with 7 bases identical to TRBD2. From germline, CDR1 is MDHEN and CDR2 SYDVKM. Trimming at V came to 5 bases and at J to 2 bases, leaving 9 bases not matched to a gene. The CDR3 loop spans 17 amino acids. The CDR3 spells CASSPGGQRPGANVLTF. The CDR3 DNA reads as TGTGCCAGCAGTCCGGGAGGCCAGCGACCTGGGGCCAACGTCCTGACTTTC.

The chain uses TRBV18 and TRBJ2-7; TRBD2 aligns across 15 bases. This CDR3 is built from 18 residues. J gave up 0 bases and V 3 bases, and 6 bases lay outside the gene matches. The germline V gene encodes CDR1 KGHSH and CDR2 LQKENI. For the CDR3, the DNA is TGTGCCAGCTCACCCCCCGGACTAGCGGGAGGGCCCTCCTACGAGCAGTACTTC. It specifies CASSPPGLAGGPSYEQYF.

This clonotype was seen ten or more times. V and J are TRBV7-9 and TRBJ1-2, with no clear D. V was shortened by 2 bases and J by 4 bases, with 8 bases between the two germline ends. Germline lookup yields CDR1 SEHNR and CDR2 FQNEAQ (reference sequence). The CDR3 contains 13 residues. The CDR3 DNA reads TGTGCCAGCAGCTTACTACAGAGCTATGGCTACACCTTC. Amino acid sequence: CASSLLQSYGYTF.

This clonotype was recorded many times. The chain has TRBV27 and TRBJ2-1; D gene uncertain. This CDR3 is 14 amino acids long. Germline CDR1 is MNHEY and CDR2 is SMNVEV (reference sequence). V was shortened by 0 bases and J by 8 bases, with 11 bases between the two germline ends. CDR3 loop: CASSLSSTHDEQFF. CDR3 DNA sequence: TGTGCCAGCAGTTTATCGAGCACCCACGATGAGCAGTTCTTC.

This clonotype was detected ten times or more. The V call is TRBV29-1, the J call TRBJ2-7; 7 nucleotides line up with TRBD2. Trimming at V came to 4 bases and at J to 3 bases, leaving 6 bases not matched to a gene. Per the germline V gene, CDR1 is SQVTM and CDR2 is ANQGSEA. The CDR3 has 13 amino acids. The CDR3 region has the DNA TGCAGCGTTGTGGGCGGGAGCTTCTACGAGCAGTACTTC. It is translated as CSVVGGSFYEQYF.

In this sample, this clonotype turned up many times. The V call is TRBV28, the J call TRBJ2-7; tentative D call: TRBD1 (5 bases). Germline lookup yields CDR1 MDHEN and CDR2 SYDVKM. CDR3 length: 15 amino acids. The V end lost 5 bases, the J end lost 3 bases, and 17 bases lay between the germline ends. CDR3 in amino acids: CASSPPTQGLYEQYF. The DNA of the CDR3 is TGTGCCAGCAGTCCCCCAACTCAGGGTCTCTACGAGCAGTACTTC.

This clonotype was observed a few times. The chain links TRBV2 to TRBJ1-6; the D gene is possibly TRBD1 (5 bases). This CDR3 is 15 amino acids long. Germline V CDR1 and CDR2: SNHLY, FYNNEI. V lost 9 bases and J lost 5, with 17 bases in between. CDR3 amino acids: CARRRTQSDNSPLHF. The CDR3 nucleotides are TGTGCCAGAAGACGGACACAGAGTGATAATTCACCCCTCCACTTT. The complete variable domain, with remaining parts taken from reference TRBV2 and TRBJ1-6, reads EPEVTQTPSHQVTQMGQEVILRCVPISNHLYFYWYRQILGQKVEFLVSFYNNEISEKSEIFDDQFSVERPDGSNFTLKIRSTKLEDSAMYFCARRRTQSDNSPLHFGNGTRLTVT.

This clonotype was counted at least ten times. The V and J genes are TRBV18 and TRBJ2-2, with D possibly matching TRBD2 (5 bases). Trimming shortened V by 1 base and J by 1 base, and 10 bases separated the two germline ends. Germline-derived CDR1 and CDR2 are KGHSH and LQKENI. This CDR3 region has 16 residues. The CDR3 sequence is CASSPRQRLNTGELFF. The CDR3 coding sequence is TGTGCCAGCTCACCACGCCAGCGGCTGAACACCGGGGAGCTGTTTTTT. Full variable domain (remainder filled in from reference TRBV18 and TRBJ2-2): NAGVMQNPRHLVRRRGQEARLRCSPMKGHSHVYWYRQLPEEGLKFMVYLQKENIIDESGMPKERFSAEFPKEGPSILRIQQVVRGDSAAYFCASSPRQRLNTGELFFGEGSRLTVL.

This clonotype has ten or more counts. The rearrangement uses TRBV11-2 and TRBJ2-5, with D possibly TRBD1 on 6 matching bases. Germline CDR1 SGHAT, CDR2 FQNNGV. This CDR3 spans 12 amino acids. The germline V and J ends were trimmed by 8 bases and 7 bases, with 14 bases remaining between them. CDR3 nucleotide sequence: TGTGCCAGCGCTAAGGGGGATGGGACCCAGTACTTC. Amino acids: CASAKGDGTQYF.

This clonotype was counted at least ten times. The V call is TRBV7-9, the J call TRBJ2-1; 9 bases agree with TRBD2. CDR3 length: 15 residues. Germline V CDR1 and CDR2: SEHNR, FQNEAQ (reference sequence). The V and J ends lost 5 bases and 9 bases, in that order; junction bases with no gene match: 11. The DNA for the CDR3 is TGTGCCAGCAGCCCCGGGGCTAGCGGGATGGTTGAGCAGTTCTTC. Protein product: CASSPGASGMVEQFF.

This clonotype was found many times. This chain uses TRBV19 with TRBJ2-1; TRBD2 might be the D (6 bases). Trimming pared 3 bases from V and 4 bases from J, leaving 10 bases between. The CDR3 loop spans 14 amino acids. The germline CDR1 and CDR2 sequences are LNHDA and SQIVND (reference sequence). In DNA form, the CDR3 reads TGTGCCAGTAGTATGGGACTCCCATACAATGAGCAGTTCTTC. Its protein product is CASSMGLPYNEQFF.

This clonotype has a count of ten or more. The rearrangement joins TRBV5-6 to TRBJ2-1; possibly TRBD1 for D (6 bases). Germline V gene lookup returns CDR1 SGHDT and CDR2 YYEEEE. CDR3 size: 11 residues. Trimming cost V 4 bases and J 10 bases, with 9 bases left between them. CDR3 protein: CASSLQGEQFF. The CDR3 DNA is TGTGCCAGCAGCCTTCAGGGGGAGCAGTTCTTC.

The chain uses TRBV28 and TRBJ2-1; 9 bases match TRBD1. The CDR3 loop spans 18 amino acids. V was pared by 1 base and J by 5 bases, with 12 bases of the junction left unmatched. Per the germline V gene, CDR1 is MDHEN and CDR2 is SYDVKM. The CDR3, as DNA: TGTGCCAGCAGTTTATCGGGCCTTAGGGACAGGGCTGACAATGAGCAGTTCTTC. The encoded protein is CASSLSGLRDRADNEQFF.

Many counts were recorded for this clonotype. The rearrangement joins TRBV12-3 or TRBV12-4 to TRBJ2-1, with D perhaps TRBD2 (5 bases). This CDR3 has 15 amino acids. V lost 6 bases to trimming and J lost 4 bases, with 16 bases between them. The CDR3 sequence is CASSRDYYYYNEQFF. The CDR3 DNA is TGTGCCAGCAGCCGAGACTACTACTATTACAATGAGCAGTTCTTC.

J is TRBJ1-6 and V is TRBV9; weak D call: TRBD1 (5 bases). Germline lookup yields CDR1 SGDLS and CDR2 YYNGEE. This CDR3 contains 15 residues. The V end lost 2 bases, the J end lost 10 bases, and 16 bases lay between the germline ends. DNA of the CDR3: TGTGCCAGCAGCGTGGGACTGATGGGTGAATCACCCCTCCACTTT. Protein sequence: CASSVGLMGESPLHF.